These 8 T cell receptor beta chains share one sample of origin, sequenced in a study of metastatic and nonmetastatic thyroid tumors. Thyroid surgery was performed in patients who had received no treatment beforehand. TCRdb re-analyzed the PCR reads using MiXCR. The table lists about 16,000 clones, 9.5% to 15% of them singletons. Sequenced material: blood. The receptors were gathered from a female donor with papillary thyroid cancer or a benign thyroid nodule (not recorded which). Some clones in this sample may be carry-over from other donors' samples.

This clone was found a few times. One end of the junction fails to match germline, which may point to a read error. The CDR3 region has the DNA TGTGCCAGCAGTGACGGGACAGCCCCTGGAAACACAATATATTTT. As protein: CASSDGTAPGNTIYF. The V gene is TRBV6-1, the J gene TRBJ1-3; 7 nucleotides match TRBD1. The CDR3 is 15 residues long. The germline V gene encodes CDR1 MNHNS and CDR2 SASEGT.

The chain employs TRBV5-5 and TRBJ1-2; D is undetermined. V was shortened by 4 bases and J by 4 bases, with 11 bases between the two germline ends. The length of the CDR3 is 13 residues. CDR1 and CDR2 (germline): SGHKS, YYEKEE (reference sequence). This CDR3 reads CASSTLGSYGYTF. The CDR3 nucleotides read TGTGCCAGCAGCACCTTGGGTAGCTATGGCTACACCTTC. Looking up the rest from reference TRBV5-5 and TRBJ1-2 gives the full variable domain: DAGVTQSPTHLIKTRGQQVTLRCSPISGHKSVSWYQQVLGQGPQFIFQYYEKEERGRGNFPDRFSARQFPNYSSELNVNALLLGDSALYLCASSTLGSYGYTFGSGTRLTVV.

At least ten counts were recorded for this clone. The gene calls are TRBV10-3 and TRBJ2-2; no reliable D call. The germline V gene encodes CDR1 ENHRY and CDR2 SYGVKD. The CDR3 runs to 14 residues. V was shortened by 3 bases and J by 4 bases, with 9 bases between the two germline ends. Here the CDR3 reads CAISEELFTGELFF. The CDR3 bases are TGTGCCATCAGTGAAGAACTATTCACCGGGGAGCTGTTTTTT.

This clone was detected once. The identical CDR3 is also encoded by other nucleotide sequences in the sample. The J gene is TRBJ2-3, the V gene TRBV19; the match to TRBD2 covers 11 bases. Germline V CDR1 and CDR2: LNHDA, SQIVND (reference sequence). With 0 bases clipped from V and 6 bases from J, the junction kept 8 bases outside the gene matches. CDR3 size: 17 residues. CDR3 DNA sequence: TGTGCCAGTAGTATAGACCTAGCGGGAGGACTCGTTGATACGCAGTATTTT. As protein: CASSIDLAGGLVDTQYF.

This clone was found many times. The gene calls are TRBV10-2 and TRBJ2-3, with 9 bases that match TRBD2. V shed 2 bases and J 4 bases; nucleotides not matched to a gene: 7. The V gene's germline CDR1 is WSHSY and CDR2 SAAADI. The CDR3 is 16 amino acids. The CDR3 loop reads CASSEASGVGPDTQYF. CDR3 nucleotide sequence: TGCGCCAGCAGTGAGGCTAGCGGGGTTGGCCCAGATACGCAGTATTTT.

This clone was picked up many times. This chain joins TRBV27 and TRBJ1-5, with TRBD1 as a possible D gene (5 bases). There are 12 residues in the CDR3. CDR1 is MNHEY, CDR2 SMNVEV, per germline (reference sequence). V was clipped by 3 bases and J by 5 bases, with 5 bases between them. DNA for the CDR3: TGTGCCAGCAGTTTCAGGGATCAGCCCCAGCATTTT. Amino acids: CASSFRDQPQHF.

This chain links TRBV7-2 with TRBJ2-3, with D perhaps TRBD1 (6 bases). The CDR3 runs 14 residues. Trimming left V 3 bases short and J 6 bases short, with 13 bases between. From germline, CDR1 is SGHTA and CDR2 FQGNSA. The CDR3 bases are TGTGCCAGCAGCTTTGGGCAGGGGATGGATACGCAGTATTTT. Its protein is CASSFGQGMDTQYF.

This clone was picked up many times. The chain uses TRBV5-4 and TRBJ1-2, with 8 bases that match TRBD1. The CDR3 loop spans 15 amino acids. The germline V gene has CDR1 SGHNT and CDR2 YYREEE (reference sequence). Trimming cost V 1 base and J 0 bases; bases outside gene matches: 2. This CDR3 reads CASSLLGQANYGYTF. The DNA of the CDR3 is TGTGCCAGCAGCTTGTTGGGACAGGCTAACTATGGCTACACCTTC.